What follows are 26 T cell receptor beta chains derived from one specimen sequenced in a study of T cell repertoires in cytomegalovirus infection. TCRdb called the reads again in MiXCR, with one record for every CDR3 protein. Here the sample spans about 740,000 distinct CDR3 sequences, 35% to 45% being singletons. Sequenced input: PBMCs. The receptors were gathered from a human donor in good health (CMV status not recorded). Some clones in this sample may be carry-over from other donors' samples.

CDR3 residues: CASGTFGNAYEQYF. CDR3 DNA: TGTGCCAGCGGGACTTTCGGCAATGCCTACGAGCAGTACTTC. This chain joins TRBV6-2 or TRBV6-3 and TRBJ2-7; D might be TRBD2 (6 bases). Trimming took off 8 bases at V and 2 bases at J, with 16 bases between the two ends. The length of the CDR3 is 14 residues. Germline V CDR1 and CDR2: MNHEY, SVGEGT.

J is TRBJ1-2 and V is TRBV19; TRBD1 might be the D (6 bases). The CDR3 has 14 residues. Trimming shortened V by 5 bases and J by 7 bases, and 17 bases separated the two germline ends. The germline V gene has CDR1 LNHDA and CDR2 SQIVND (reference sequence). This chain's CDR3 is CASSVLAGDSGYTF. CDR3 nucleotides: TGTGCCAGTAGTGTTTTGGCAGGGGATAGTGGCTACACCTTC. The entire variable domain, with the rest obtained from reference TRBV19 and TRBJ1-2, is as follows: DGGITQSPKYLFRKEGQNVTLSCEQNLNHDAMYWYRQDPGQGLRLIYYSQIVNDFQKGDIAEGYSVSREKKESFPLTVTSAQKNPTAFYLCASSVLAGDSGYTFGSGTRLTVV.

For the CDR3, the DNA is TGCAGCGTTGCTCACCGGGCGAACTATGGCTACACCTTC. Translated: CSVAHRANYGYTF. The genes are TRBV29-1 and TRBJ1-2; D is ambiguous. Germline V gives CDR1 SQVTM, CDR2 ANQGSEA. V lost 4 bases to trimming and J lost 2 bases, with 11 bases between them. The CDR3 contains 13 residues.

This clonotype has a count of ten or more. The chain combines TRBV28 with TRBJ2-1; 11 bases are a match to TRBD1. V was clipped by 4 bases and J by 6 bases; unmatched bases: 5. The CDR3 runs to 15 residues. Germline V gives CDR1 MDHEN, CDR2 SYDVKM. The CDR3, as DNA: TGTGCCAGCAGTTCCCCCGGGACAGGGGGCAATGAGCAGTTCTTC. This encodes CASSSPGTGGNEQFF.

The rearrangement links TRBV7-6 to TRBJ2-7; 9 bases are a match to TRBD1. Trimming took 5 bases from V and 2 from J; bases not matched to a gene: 7. The CDR3 is 15 residues long. CDR1 is SGHVS and CDR2 is FNYEAQ in the germline V gene. The CDR3 region is CASSRPGTGPYEQYF. DNA of the CDR3: TGTGCCAGCAGCCGGCCGGGGACAGGGCCCTACGAGCAGTACTTC.

The chain has TRBV7-9 and TRBJ1-1; D ambiguous. Trimming took 5 bases from V and 3 from J, leaving 13 bases between them. CDR1 is SEHNR and CDR2 is FQNEAQ in the germline V gene (reference sequence). The CDR3 length is 14 residues. CDR3 region: CASSLRTWDTEAFF. The CDR3 DNA follows: TGTGCCAGCAGCCTGCGCACGTGGGACACTGAAGCTTTCTTT.

The genes are TRBV19 and TRBJ2-1; D gene ambiguous. The CDR3 totals 13 residues. V lost 2 bases and J 5 bases, leaving 7 bases between the germline ends. Per germline, CDR1 LNHDA and CDR2 SQIVND (reference sequence). This CDR3 is CASSIRANNEQFF. For the CDR3, the DNA is TGTGCCAGTAGTATAAGAGCCAACAATGAGCAGTTCTTC.

The J gene is TRBJ1-2, the V gene TRBV6-1; a weak D match, TRBD1 (5 bases). CDR1 is MNHNS and CDR2 is SASEGT in the germline V gene. Trimming took 6 bases from V and 7 from J, leaving 15 bases between them. This CDR3 comprises 13 residues. The CDR3: CASRWEGRGGYTF. In nucleotides, the CDR3 is TGTGCCAGCAGATGGGAGGGGCGAGGTGGCTACACCTTC.

This clonotype was counted a few times. CDR3 nucleotide sequence: TGTGCCAGCAGCCCCCTAGCGGCTGAGCAGTTCTTC. Amino acid sequence: CASSPLAAEQFF. This sequence joins TRBV7-9 and TRBJ2-1; 7 nucleotides line up with TRBD2. The CDR3 runs to 12 residues. CDR1 and CDR2 from the germline V gene are SEHNR and FQNEAQ (reference sequence). Germline trimming cut 5 bases from V and 9 bases from J; bases unmatched to any gene: 4.

The rearrangement uses TRBV19 and TRBJ1-2, with 8 bases fitting TRBD1. J gave up 8 bases and V 4 bases, and 12 bases lay outside the gene matches. In germline, CDR1 is LNHDA, CDR2 SQIVND (reference sequence). The CDR3 has 15 amino acids. The CDR3 DNA reads as TGTGCCAGTAGTACGGAGACAGGGGTCCTTGGAGGCTACACCTTC. Its translation is CASSTETGVLGGYTF.

The chain joins TRBV12-3 or TRBV12-4 to TRBJ2-3; 9 bases agree with TRBD2. The CDR3 is made up of 18 amino acids. The V and J ends lost 2 bases and 4 bases, in that order; junction bases with no gene match: 13. The CDR3 DNA reads as TGTGCCAGCAGTTTAAACCCTGGGGGCGGGAGGGCCCCAGATACGCAGTATTTT. This encodes CASSLNPGGGRAPDTQYF.

V and J are TRBV2 and TRBJ2-1; TRBD1 agrees at 7 bases. Trimming removed 4 bases from V and 6 bases from J; junction bases left unmatched: 9. The V gene's germline CDR1 is SNHLY and CDR2 FYNNEI. This CDR3 is 15 amino acids long. CDR3 sequence: CASSAAAGGSNEQFF. The DNA for the CDR3 is TGTGCCAGCAGTGCAGCGGCAGGGGGTAGCAATGAGCAGTTCTTC.

This clonotype came up a few times. The gene calls are TRBV4-2 and TRBJ2-7; a possible D gene is TRBD2 (6 bases). Germline V lookup: CDR1 LGHNA, CDR2 YNFKEQ. Trimming took off 4 bases at V and 5 bases at J, with 18 bases between the two ends. This CDR3 has 15 amino acids. The CDR3 DNA is TGTGCCAGCAGCCCCGAGGAGGGCTGGAATGACGAGCAGTACTTC. Protein product: CASSPEEGWNDEQYF.

This clonotype turned up a few times. The rearrangement uses TRBV27 and TRBJ2-7, with D tentatively TRBD1 (6 bases). CDR3 length: 17 residues. The V end was cut by 2 bases, the J end by 3 bases, with 20 bases between. Germline lookup yields CDR1 MNHEY and CDR2 SMNVEV (reference sequence). The CDR3 bases are TGTGCCAGCAGTTTACGCCTTTCAGGGGATAGAGACTACGAGCAGTACTTC. Protein: CASSLRLSGDRDYEQYF.

This rearrangement joins TRBV19 to TRBJ1-1, with D unresolved. V lost 5 bases and J 4 bases, leaving 14 bases between the germline ends. CDR3 length: 14 amino acids. The germline gives CDR1 LNHDA, CDR2 SQIVND (reference sequence). The CDR3 sequence: CASSEDHVRTEAFF. The CDR3 nucleotides are TGTGCCAGTAGTGAAGATCATGTTCGCACTGAAGCTTTCTTT.

V is TRBV28 and J is TRBJ1-2, with D possibly matching TRBD1 (6 bases). The CDR3 contains 14 residues. Trimming shortened V by 4 bases and J by 8 bases, and 17 bases separated the two germline ends. Germline-derived CDR1 and CDR2 are MDHEN and SYDVKM. CDR3 DNA sequence: TGTGCCAGCAGTTGGGTGACGGGACATTCAGGCTACACCTTC. Encoded protein: CASSWVTGHSGYTF.

The chain links TRBV2 to TRBJ2-1, with 9 positions matching TRBD2. There are 15 residues in the CDR3. Germline V lookup: CDR1 SNHLY, CDR2 FYNNEI. V shed 3 bases, J shed 7 bases, and the junction held 7 bases outside the gene matches. The CDR3 region is CASSDTSGLDNEQFF. The DNA of the CDR3 is TGTGCCAGCAGTGATACTAGCGGGTTAGATAATGAGCAGTTCTTC.

The chain combines TRBV27 with TRBJ2-5, with 13 bases fitting TRBD2. The CDR3 contains 15 residues. CDR1 and CDR2 from the germline V gene are MNHEY and SMNVEV (reference sequence). V was pared by 9 bases and J by 2 bases, with 6 bases of the junction left unmatched. The CDR3 sequence: CASGLAGDLQETQYF. In DNA, the CDR3 is TGTGCCAGTGGACTAGCGGGGGACCTTCAAGAGACCCAGTACTTC.

This clonotype was counted only a few times. The chain joins TRBV15 to TRBJ2-1, with D possibly matching TRBD2 (6 bases). The V and J ends lost 3 bases and 4 bases respectively, with 13 bases between them. The germline V gene encodes CDR1 LNHNV and CDR2 YYDKDF (reference sequence). The CDR3 covers 15 residues. CDR3 residues: CATSRDRDSYNEQFF. The CDR3 nucleotides read TGTGCCACCAGCAGGGACCGGGACTCTTACAATGAGCAGTTCTTC.

The chain combines TRBV18 with TRBJ1-5, with a tentative D call TRBD1 (5 bases). The CDR3 length is 15 residues. Germline-derived CDR1 and CDR2 are KGHSH and LQKENI. The V gene lost 5 bases and the J gene lost 3 bases, with 14 bases spanning the gap. The CDR3, as DNA: TGTGCCAGCTCAATGGGCTCGGGGCCCAATCAGCCCCAGCATTTT. Translating gives CASSMGSGPNQPQHF.

This clonotype was picked up many times. This chain links TRBV7-6 with TRBJ1-6; 9 bases agree with TRBD1. Trimming at V came to 4 bases and at J to 7 bases, leaving 5 bases not matched to a gene. The CDR3 sequence is 15 residues long. Germline-derived CDR1 and CDR2 are SGHVS and FNYEAQ. CDR3 amino acids: CASSSGQGPNSPLHF. CDR3 nucleotides: TGTGCCAGCAGCTCGGGACAGGGCCCCAATTCACCCCTCCACTTT.

V is TRBV10-3 and J is TRBJ2-6; 7 bases line up with TRBD1. CDR1 and CDR2 from the germline V gene are ENHRY and SYGVKD. Losses at the gene ends were 6 bases for V and 1 base for J; bases not matched to a gene: 6. This CDR3 comprises 16 residues. DNA for the CDR3: TGTGCCATCAGCAGACAGGGACGTTCTGGGGCCAACGTCCTGACTTTC. Its translation is CAISRQGRSGANVLTF.

The sample holds many counts of this clonotype. The chain employs TRBV20-1 and TRBJ2-1, with 7 bases fitting TRBD2. Germline CDR1 reads DFQATT; CDR2 reads SNEGSKA (reference sequence). The CDR3 totals 15 residues. The V and J ends lost 1 base and 1 base, in that order; junction bases with no gene match: 4. The CDR3 protein is CSARVGDYSYNEQFF. In DNA form, the CDR3 reads TGCAGTGCTAGAGTTGGGGACTATTCCTACAATGAGCAGTTCTTC.

Comment on this clonotype: Compared with germline, one end of the junction differs, possibly owing to a read error. The rearrangement joins TRBV20-1 to TRBJ2-5, with D possibly matching TRBD1 (5 bases). Germline CDR1 and CDR2: DFQATT and SNEGSKA (reference sequence). The CDR3 is made up of 16 amino acids. The chain's CDR3 is CSASLLRSGLVETQNF. CDR3 nucleotides: TGCAGTGCTAGCCTTCTGCGTTCAGGGTTGGTCGAGACCCAGAACTTC.

The chain combines TRBV7-2 with TRBJ2-3; D is undetermined. Germline V gene sequence: CDR1 SGHTA, CDR2 FQGNSA. V lost 5 bases, J lost 6 bases, and 12 bases lay in between. This CDR3 has 13 amino acids. CDR3 amino acids: CASSPTRWDTQYF. DNA of the CDR3: TGTGCCAGCAGCCCCACACGTTGGGATACGCAGTATTTT.

This clonotype has more than one count but fewer than ten. This chain connects TRBV29-1 to TRBJ2-2; either TRBD1 or TRBD2 may supply D (5 bases each). CDR3 size: 12 residues. From germline, CDR1 is SQVTM and CDR2 ANQGSEA. The germline V and J ends were trimmed by 4 bases and 6 bases, with 9 bases remaining between them. Here the CDR3 reads CSVGGWPGELFF. The CDR3 nucleotides read TGCAGCGTTGGGGGGTGGCCCGGGGAGCTGTTTTTT.